These 6 T cell receptor beta chains share one sample of origin, sequenced in a study of cytomegalovirus exposure and HLA in healthy donors. PCR involved 60 Vbeta and 13 Jbeta primers. The table came from immunoSEQ multiplex PCR; TCRdb's copy has only in-frame clones and leaves some out. The sample has around 210,000 clones, around four fifths seen once. The sequenced sample consisted of PBMCs. Source of these receptors: a boy between 10 and 17 years old in good health and CMV-seronegative.

The chain has TRBV6-5 and TRBJ1-1; D gene unclear. In germline, CDR1 is MNHEY, CDR2 SVGAGI. The CDR3 loop spans 13 amino acids. Trimming pared 8 bases from V and 5 bases from J, leaving 15 bases between. The CDR3 is CASFRNKRTEAFF. The CDR3 DNA follows: TGTGCCAGCTTCAGAAACAAAAGAACTGAAGCTTTCTTT.

This clone was detected only a few times. The rearrangement links TRBV6-4 to TRBJ2-3, with TRBD2 as a possible D gene (6 bases). Germline CDR1 and CDR2: MRHNA and SNTAGT. The CDR3 is 15 amino acids. The V end lost 5 bases, the J end lost 4 bases, and 16 bases lay between the germline ends. The CDR3 DNA is TGTGCCAGCAGTCTCCAAGGGGAGGAGGCAGATACGCAGTATTTT. The encoded protein is CASSLQGEEADTQYF.

This chain links TRBV30 with TRBJ2-3; TRBD2 is a possible D gene (5 bases). Deletions cut 3 bases from V and 2 bases from J, with 15 bases between. Germline V CDR1 and CDR2: GTSNPN, SVGIG (reference sequence). This CDR3 is built from 15 residues. CDR3 DNA: TGTGCCTGGAGGGCCACTAGGCCTAACACAGATACGCAGTATTTT. Translation gives CAWRATRPNTDTQYF.

The genes are TRBV18 and TRBJ1-1, with TRBD1 identical over 7 bases. The germline CDR1 and CDR2 sequences are KGHSH and LQKENI. Trimming removed 2 bases from V and 4 bases from J; junction bases left unmatched: 4. The CDR3 is 14 residues long. The CDR3 nucleotides are TGTGCCAGCTCACCAACAGGGGTTTCCACTGAAGCTTTCTTT. It codes for CASSPTGVSTEAFF.

This clone showed up just a few times. This chain joins TRBV30 and TRBJ1-1; D unresolved. CDR3 length: 12 residues. In germline, CDR1 is GTSNPN, CDR2 SVGIG (reference sequence). Deletions cut 1 base from V and 4 bases from J, with 7 bases between. The CDR3 coding sequence is TGTGCCTGGAGTGCGAGGGCCACTGAAGCTTTCTTT. This sequence encodes CAWSARATEAFF.

This clone appeared a single time. The CDR3, as DNA: TGTGCCAGCAGTTACAGGACTAGCGGATACGAGCAGTACTTC. Translated: CASSYRTSGYEQYF. V usage is TRBV6-5 and J usage is TRBJ2-5, with 10 nucleotides matching TRBD2. The end of the DNA is better explained by TRBJ2-7, so the J call may be wrong. CDR1 and CDR2 from the germline V gene are MNHEY and SVGAGI. This CDR3 region has 14 residues.